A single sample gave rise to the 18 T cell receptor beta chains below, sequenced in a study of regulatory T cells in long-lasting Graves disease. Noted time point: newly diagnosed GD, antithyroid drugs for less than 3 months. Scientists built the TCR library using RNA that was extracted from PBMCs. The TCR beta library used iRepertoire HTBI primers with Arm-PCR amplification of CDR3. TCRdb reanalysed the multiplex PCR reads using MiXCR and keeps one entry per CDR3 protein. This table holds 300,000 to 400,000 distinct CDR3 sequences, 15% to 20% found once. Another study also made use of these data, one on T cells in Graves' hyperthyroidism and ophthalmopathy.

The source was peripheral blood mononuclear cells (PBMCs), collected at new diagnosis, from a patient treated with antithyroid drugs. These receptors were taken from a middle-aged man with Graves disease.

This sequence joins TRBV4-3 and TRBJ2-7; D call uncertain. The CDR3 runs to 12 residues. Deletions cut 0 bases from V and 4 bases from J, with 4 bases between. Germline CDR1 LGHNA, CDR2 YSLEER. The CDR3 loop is CASSQDPYEQYF. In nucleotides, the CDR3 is TGCGCCAGCAGCCAAGATCCATACGAGCAGTACTTC.

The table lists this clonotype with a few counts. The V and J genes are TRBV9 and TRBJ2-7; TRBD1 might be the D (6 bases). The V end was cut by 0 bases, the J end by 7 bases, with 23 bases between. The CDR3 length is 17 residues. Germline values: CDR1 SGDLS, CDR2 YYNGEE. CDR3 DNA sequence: TGTGCCAGCAGCGTAGGACTCCACGAAGGGGCGCAGGGGGAGCAGTACTTC. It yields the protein CASSVGLHEGAQGEQYF.

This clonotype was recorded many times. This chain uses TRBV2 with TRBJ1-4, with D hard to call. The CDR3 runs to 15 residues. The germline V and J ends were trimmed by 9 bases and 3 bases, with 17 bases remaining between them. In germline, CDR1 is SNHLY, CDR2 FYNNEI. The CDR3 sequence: CARGGRQRANEKLFF. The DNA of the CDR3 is TGTGCCAGGGGAGGACGCCAGCGAGCTAATGAAAAACTGTTTTTT. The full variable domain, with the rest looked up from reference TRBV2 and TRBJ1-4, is EPEVTQTPSHQVTQMGQEVILRCVPISNHLYFYWYRQILGQKVEFLVSFYNNEISEKSEIFDDQFSVERPDGSNFTLKIRSTKLEDSAMYFCARGGRQRANEKLFFGSGTQLSVL.

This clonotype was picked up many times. The CDR3 sequence is CASSGTGVVEAFF. The CDR3 bases are TGTGCCAGCAGCGGGACAGGGGTAGTCGAAGCTTTCTTT. The chain has TRBV2 and TRBJ1-1; 10 bases are a match to TRBD1. Germline loops: CDR1 SNHLY, CDR2 FYNNEI. CDR3 length equals 13 residues. Trimming cost V 6 bases and J 8 bases; bases outside gene matches: 6.

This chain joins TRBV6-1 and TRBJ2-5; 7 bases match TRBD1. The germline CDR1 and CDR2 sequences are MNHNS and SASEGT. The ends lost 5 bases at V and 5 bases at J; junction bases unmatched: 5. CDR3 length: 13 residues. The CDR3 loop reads CASSLRGFETQYF. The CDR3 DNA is TGTGCCAGCAGTCTCAGGGGGTTCGAGACCCAGTACTTC.

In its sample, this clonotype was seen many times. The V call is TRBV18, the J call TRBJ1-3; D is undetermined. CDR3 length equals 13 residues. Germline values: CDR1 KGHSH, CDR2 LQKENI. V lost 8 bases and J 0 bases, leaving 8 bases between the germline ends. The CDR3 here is CASSPTSGNTIYF. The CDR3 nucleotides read TGTGCCAGCAGCCCGACCTCTGGAAACACCATATATTTT.

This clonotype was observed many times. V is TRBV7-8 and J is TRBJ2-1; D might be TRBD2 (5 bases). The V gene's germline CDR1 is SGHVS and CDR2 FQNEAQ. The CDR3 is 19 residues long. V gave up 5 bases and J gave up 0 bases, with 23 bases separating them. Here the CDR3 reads CASSPLGPLGPSSYNEQFF. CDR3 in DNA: TGTGCCAGCAGCCCTCTAGGCCCACTAGGGCCCAGCTCCTACAATGAGCAGTTCTTC.

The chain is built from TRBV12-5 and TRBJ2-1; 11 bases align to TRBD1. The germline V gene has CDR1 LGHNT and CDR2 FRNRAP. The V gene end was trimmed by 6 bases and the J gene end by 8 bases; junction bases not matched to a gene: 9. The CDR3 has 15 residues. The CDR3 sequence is CASGSRDRGVDEQFF. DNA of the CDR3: TGTGCTAGTGGAAGCCGGGACAGGGGGGTCGATGAGCAGTTCTTC. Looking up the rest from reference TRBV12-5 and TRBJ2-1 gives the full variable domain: DARVTQTPRHKVTEMGQEVTMRCQPILGHNTVFWYRQTMMQGLELLAYFRNRAPLDDSGMPKDRFSAEMPDATLATLKIQPSEPRDSAVYFCASGSRDRGVDEQFFGPGTRLTVL.

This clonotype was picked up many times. CDR3 amino acids: CASSTVTGEGTEAFF. The CDR3 DNA follows: TGTGCCAGCAGCACCGTGACAGGGGAGGGAACTGAAGCTTTCTTT. The chain joins TRBV7-9 to TRBJ1-1; TRBD1 matches 8 bases. The CDR3 runs to 15 residues. The germline V gene has CDR1 SEHNR and CDR2 FQNEAQ (reference sequence). The trim removed 5 bases at V and 5 bases at J, leaving 10 bases unmatched. Using reference TRBV7-9 and TRBJ1-1 for the parts outside the CDR3, the full variable domain is DTGVSQNPRHKITKRGQNVTFRCDPISEHNRLYWYRQTLGQGPEFLTYFQNEAQLEKSRLLSDRFSAERPKGSFSTLEIQRTEQGDSAMYLCASSTVTGEGTEAFFGQGTRLTVV.

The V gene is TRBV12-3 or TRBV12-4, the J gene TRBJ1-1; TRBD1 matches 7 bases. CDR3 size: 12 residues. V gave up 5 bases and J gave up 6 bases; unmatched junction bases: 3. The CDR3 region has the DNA TGTGCCAGCAGTCCCGGGACAGCTGAAGCTTTCTTT. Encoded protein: CASSPGTAEAFF.

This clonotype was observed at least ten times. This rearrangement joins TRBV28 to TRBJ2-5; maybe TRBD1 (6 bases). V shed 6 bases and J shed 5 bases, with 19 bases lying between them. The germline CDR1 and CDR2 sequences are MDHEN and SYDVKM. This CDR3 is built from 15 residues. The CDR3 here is CASSTKQGGRETQYF. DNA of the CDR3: TGTGCCAGCAGCACAAAACAGGGTGGTCGGGAGACCCAGTACTTC. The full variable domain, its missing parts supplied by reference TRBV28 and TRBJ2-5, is DVKVTQSSRYLVKRTGEKVFLECVQDMDHENMFWYRQDPGLGLRLIYFSYDVKMKEKGDIPEGYSVSREKKERFSLILESASTNQTSMYLCASSTKQGGRETQYFGPGTRLLVL.

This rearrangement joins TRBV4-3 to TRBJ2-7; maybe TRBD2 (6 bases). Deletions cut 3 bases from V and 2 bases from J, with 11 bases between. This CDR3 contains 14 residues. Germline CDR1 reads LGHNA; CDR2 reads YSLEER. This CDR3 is CASSQYGGPYEQYF. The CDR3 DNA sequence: TGCGCCAGCAGCCAGTACGGGGGTCCCTACGAGCAGTACTTC.

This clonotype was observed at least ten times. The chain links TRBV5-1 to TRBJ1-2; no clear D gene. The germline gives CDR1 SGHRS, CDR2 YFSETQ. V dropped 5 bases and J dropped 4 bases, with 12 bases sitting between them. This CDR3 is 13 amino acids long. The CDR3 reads CASSYGRTYGYTF. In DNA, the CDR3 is TGCGCCAGCAGTTACGGACGGACCTATGGCTACACCTTC.

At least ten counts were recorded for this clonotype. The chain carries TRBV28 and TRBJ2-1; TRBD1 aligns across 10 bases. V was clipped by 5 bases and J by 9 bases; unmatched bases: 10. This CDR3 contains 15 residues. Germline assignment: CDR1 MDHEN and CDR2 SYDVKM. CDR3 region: CASSAPGQGKSEQFF. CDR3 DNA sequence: TGTGCCAGCAGTGCACCGGGACAGGGGAAGAGTGAGCAGTTCTTC.

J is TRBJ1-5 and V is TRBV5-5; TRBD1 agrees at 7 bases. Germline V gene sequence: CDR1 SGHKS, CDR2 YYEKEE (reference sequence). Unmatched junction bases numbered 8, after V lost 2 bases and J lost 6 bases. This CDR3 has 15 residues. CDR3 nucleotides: TGTGCCAGCAGCTTACGACAGGGCTCCGTTCAGCCCCAGCATTTT. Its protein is CASSLRQGSVQPQHF.

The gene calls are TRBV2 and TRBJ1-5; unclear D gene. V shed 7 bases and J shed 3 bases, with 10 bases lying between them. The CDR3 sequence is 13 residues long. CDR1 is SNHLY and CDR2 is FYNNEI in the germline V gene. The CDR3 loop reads CASTGRANQPQHF. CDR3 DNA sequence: TGTGCCAGCACTGGACGGGCCAATCAGCCCCAGCATTTT.

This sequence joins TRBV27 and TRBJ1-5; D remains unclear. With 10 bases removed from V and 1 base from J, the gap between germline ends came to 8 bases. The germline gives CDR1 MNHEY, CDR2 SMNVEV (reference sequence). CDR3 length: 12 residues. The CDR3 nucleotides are TGTGCCACCCCCAACAGCAATCAGCCCCAGCATTTT. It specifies CATPNSNQPQHF.

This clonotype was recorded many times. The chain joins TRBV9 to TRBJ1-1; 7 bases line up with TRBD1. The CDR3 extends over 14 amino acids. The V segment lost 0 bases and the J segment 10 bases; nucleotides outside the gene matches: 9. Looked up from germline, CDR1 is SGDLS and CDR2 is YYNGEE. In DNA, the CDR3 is TGTGCCAGCAGCGTAGAGGACAGGTCTTGGGTAGCTTTCTTT. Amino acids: CASSVEDRSWVAFF. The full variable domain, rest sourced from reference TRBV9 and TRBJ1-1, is DSGVTQTPKHLITATGQRVTLRCSPRSGDLSVYWYQQSLDQGLQFLIQYYNGEERAKGNILERFSAQQFPDLHSELNLSSLELGDSALYFCASSVEDRSWVAFFGQGTRLTVV.